This entry is about one TCR beta chain. What it recognizes is unknown. Specified treatment: 15 to 20 received Ad26.COV2.S at low or high dose, single or two shots; roughly 5 received placebo; per-sample allocation not given. Sampling was done on day 63 after the first vaccine or placebo injection. This sample stems from a study of Ad26.COV2.S vaccination and SARS-CoV-2 variants. The study, taken as a whole, reports: Non-spike TCR breadth did not differ much between vaccine and placebo recipients. There was a possibility that the TCR breadth and depth analyses underestimated total T cell responses. Substantial breadth was reported for post-vaccination spike-specific CD8+ and CD4+ T cells. Spike-specific TCR breadth was greater in vaccine than placebo recipients.

This CDR3 region has 14 residues. V was clipped by 7 bases and J by 1 base, with 13 bases between them. From germline, CDR1 is LNHDA and CDR2 SQIVND (reference sequence). TCRdb's table, derived via immunoSEQ multiplex PCR, lists solely in-frame clones and lacks some. Here the sample spans a few hundred thousand clones, about nine tenths being singletons. This clonotype was sampled from a person aged 18-60 years who received the Ad26.COV2.S COVID-19 vaccine or a placebo. The material sequenced was peripheral blood, taken in a trial of Ad26.COV2.S vaccine versus placebo. J is TRBJ1-1 and V is TRBV19; D may be TRBD1 (5 bases). CDR3 amino acids: CASTDRGANTEAFF. CDR3 bases: TGTGCCAGTACCGACCGAGGGGCGAACACTGAAGCTTTCTTT. The full variable domain, rest sourced from reference TRBV19 and TRBJ1-1, is DGGITQSPKYLFRKEGQNVTLSCEQNLNHDAMYWYRQDPGQGLRLIYYSQIVNDFQKGDIAEGYSVSREKKESFPLTVTSAQKNPTAFYLCASTDRGANTEAFFGQGTRLTVV.